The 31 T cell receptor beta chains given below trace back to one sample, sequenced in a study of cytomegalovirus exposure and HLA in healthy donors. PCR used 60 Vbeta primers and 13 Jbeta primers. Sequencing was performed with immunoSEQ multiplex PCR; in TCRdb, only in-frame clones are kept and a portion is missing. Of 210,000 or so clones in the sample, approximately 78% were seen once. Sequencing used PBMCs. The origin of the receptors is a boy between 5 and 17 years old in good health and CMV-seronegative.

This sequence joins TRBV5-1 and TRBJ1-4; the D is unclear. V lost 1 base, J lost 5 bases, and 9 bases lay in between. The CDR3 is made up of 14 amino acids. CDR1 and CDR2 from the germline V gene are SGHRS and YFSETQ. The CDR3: CASSLTQWNEKLFF. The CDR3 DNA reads TGCGCCAGCAGCTTGACCCAGTGGAATGAAAAACTGTTTTTT. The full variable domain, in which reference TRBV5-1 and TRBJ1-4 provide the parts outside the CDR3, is KAGVTQTPRYLIKTRGQQVTLSCSPISGHRSVSWYQQTPGQGLQFLFEYFSETQRNKGNFPGRFSGRQFSNSRSEMNVSTLELGDSALYLCASSLTQWNEKLFFGSGTQLSVL.

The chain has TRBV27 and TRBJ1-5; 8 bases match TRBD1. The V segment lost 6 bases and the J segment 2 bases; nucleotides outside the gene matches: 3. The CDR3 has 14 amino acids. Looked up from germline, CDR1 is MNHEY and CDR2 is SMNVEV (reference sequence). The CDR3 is CASRTGVGNQPQHF. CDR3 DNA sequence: TGTGCCAGCAGGACAGGGGTTGGCAATCAGCCCCAGCATTTT.

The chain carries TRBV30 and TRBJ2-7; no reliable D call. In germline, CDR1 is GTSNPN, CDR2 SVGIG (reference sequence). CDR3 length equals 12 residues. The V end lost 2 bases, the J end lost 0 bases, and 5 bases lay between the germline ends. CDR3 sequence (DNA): TGTGCCTGGAGTCCGGGCTCCTACGAGCAGTACTTC. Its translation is CAWSPGSYEQYF.

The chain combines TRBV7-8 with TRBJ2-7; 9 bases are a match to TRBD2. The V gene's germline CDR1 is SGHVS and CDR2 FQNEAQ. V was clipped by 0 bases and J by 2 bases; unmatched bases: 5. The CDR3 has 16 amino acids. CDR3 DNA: TGTGCCAGCAGCTTAGCGCCTAGCGGGGTGCCCTACGAGCAGTACTTC. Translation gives CASSLAPSGVPYEQYF.

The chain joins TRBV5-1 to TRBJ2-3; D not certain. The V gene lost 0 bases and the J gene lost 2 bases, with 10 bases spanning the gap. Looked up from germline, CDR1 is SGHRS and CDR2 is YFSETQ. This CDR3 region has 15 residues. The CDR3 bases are TGCGCCAGCAGCTTGGCGTTGGCCTCCACAGATACGCAGTATTTT. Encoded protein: CASSLALASTDTQYF.

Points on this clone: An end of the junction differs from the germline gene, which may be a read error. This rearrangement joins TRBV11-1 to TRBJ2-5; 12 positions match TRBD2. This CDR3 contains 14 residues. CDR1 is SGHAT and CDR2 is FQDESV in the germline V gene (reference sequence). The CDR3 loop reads CASSLAGGIETQYF. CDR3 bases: TGTGCCAGCAGCCTAGCGGGAGGGATAGAGACCCAGTACTTC.

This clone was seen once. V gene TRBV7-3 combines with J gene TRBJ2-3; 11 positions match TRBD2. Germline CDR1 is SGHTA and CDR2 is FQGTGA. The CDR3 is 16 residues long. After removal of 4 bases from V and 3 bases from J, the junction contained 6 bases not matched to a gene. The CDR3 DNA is TGTGCCAGCAGCTCGAGACTAGCGGGGCTGACAGATACGCAGTATTTT. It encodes CASSSRLAGLTDTQYF.

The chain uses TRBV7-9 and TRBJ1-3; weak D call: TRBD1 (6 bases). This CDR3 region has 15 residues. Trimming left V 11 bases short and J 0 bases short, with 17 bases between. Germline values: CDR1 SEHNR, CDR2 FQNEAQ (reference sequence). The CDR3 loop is CAALQGGRSGNTIYF. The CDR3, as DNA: TGTGCCGCATTACAGGGCGGCCGCTCTGGAAACACCATATATTTT.

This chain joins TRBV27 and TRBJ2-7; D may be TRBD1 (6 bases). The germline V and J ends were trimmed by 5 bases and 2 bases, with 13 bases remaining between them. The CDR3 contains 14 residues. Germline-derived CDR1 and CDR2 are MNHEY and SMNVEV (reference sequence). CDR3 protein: CASSVGHTAYEQYF. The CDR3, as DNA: TGTGCCAGCAGTGTGGGACATACTGCCTACGAGCAGTACTTC.

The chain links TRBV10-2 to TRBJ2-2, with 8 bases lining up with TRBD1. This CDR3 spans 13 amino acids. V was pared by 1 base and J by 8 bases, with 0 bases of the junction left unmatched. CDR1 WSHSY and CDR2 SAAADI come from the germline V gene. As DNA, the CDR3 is TGCGCCAGCAGTGAGTGGGACAGGGGGGAGCTGTTTTTT. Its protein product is CASSEWDRGELFF.

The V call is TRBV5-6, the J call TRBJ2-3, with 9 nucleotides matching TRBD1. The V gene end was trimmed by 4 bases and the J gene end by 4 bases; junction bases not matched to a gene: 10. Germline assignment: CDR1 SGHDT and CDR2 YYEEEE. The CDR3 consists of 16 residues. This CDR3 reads CASSAPGQGASDTQYF. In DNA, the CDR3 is TGTGCCAGCAGCGCCCCGGGACAGGGTGCGTCAGATACGCAGTATTTT.

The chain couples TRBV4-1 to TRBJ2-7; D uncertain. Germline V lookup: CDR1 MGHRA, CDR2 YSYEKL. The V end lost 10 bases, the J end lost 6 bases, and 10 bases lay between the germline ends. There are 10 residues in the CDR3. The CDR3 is CATTLVEQYF. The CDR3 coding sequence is TGCGCCACCACGCTAGTCGAGCAGTACTTC.

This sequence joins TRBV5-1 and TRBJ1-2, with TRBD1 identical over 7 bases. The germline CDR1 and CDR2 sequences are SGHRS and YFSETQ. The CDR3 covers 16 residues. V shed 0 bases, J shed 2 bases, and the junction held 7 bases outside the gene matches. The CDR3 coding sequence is TGCGCCAGCAGCTTGGGACAGGGTGGAGTCAACTATGGCTACACCTTC. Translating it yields CASSLGQGGVNYGYTF.

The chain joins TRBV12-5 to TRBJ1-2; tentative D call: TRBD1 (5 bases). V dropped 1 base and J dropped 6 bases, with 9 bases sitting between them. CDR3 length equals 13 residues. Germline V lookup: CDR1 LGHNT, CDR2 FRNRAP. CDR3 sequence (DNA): TGTGCTAGTGGTTTGGGGACAAGACATGGCTACACCTTC. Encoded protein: CASGLGTRHGYTF.

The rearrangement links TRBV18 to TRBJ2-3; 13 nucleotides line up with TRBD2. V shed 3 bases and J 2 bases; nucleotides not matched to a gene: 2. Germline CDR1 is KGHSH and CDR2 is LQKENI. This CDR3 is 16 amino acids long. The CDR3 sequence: CASSPGLAGHTDTQYF. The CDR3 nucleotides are TGTGCCAGCTCACCGGGACTAGCGGGGCACACAGATACGCAGTATTTT.

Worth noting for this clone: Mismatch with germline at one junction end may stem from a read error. This CDR3 reads CASSLIGGLPGDTQYF. CDR3 nucleotide sequence: TGTGCCAGCAGCTTAATCGGGGGACTCCCAGGCGATACGCAGTATTTT. The V gene is TRBV5-1, the J gene TRBJ2-3, with a possible D match to TRBD2 (6 bases). The CDR3 length is 16 residues. CDR1 SGHRS and CDR2 YFSETQ come from the germline V gene.

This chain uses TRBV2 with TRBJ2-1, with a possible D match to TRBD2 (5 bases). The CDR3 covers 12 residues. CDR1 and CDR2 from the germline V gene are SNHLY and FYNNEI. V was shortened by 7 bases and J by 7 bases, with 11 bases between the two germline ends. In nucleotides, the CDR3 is TGTGCCAGCACCGGACTGGAGAATGAGCAGTTCTTC. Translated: CASTGLENEQFF.

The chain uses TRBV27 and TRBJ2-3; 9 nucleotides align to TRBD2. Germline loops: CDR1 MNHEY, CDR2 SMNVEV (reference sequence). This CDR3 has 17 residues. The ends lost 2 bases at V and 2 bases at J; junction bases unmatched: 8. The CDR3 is CASSLRVSSGVTDTQYF. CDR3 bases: TGTGCCAGCAGTTTAAGGGTTTCTAGCGGGGTCACAGATACGCAGTATTTT.

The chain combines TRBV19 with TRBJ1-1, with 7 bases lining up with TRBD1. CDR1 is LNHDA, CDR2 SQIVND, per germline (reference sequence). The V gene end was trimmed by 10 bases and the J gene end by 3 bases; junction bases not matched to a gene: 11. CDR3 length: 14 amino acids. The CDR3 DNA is TGTGCCATTTGGACGACAGGGCGAGACACTGAAGCTTTCTTT. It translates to CAIWTTGRDTEAFF.

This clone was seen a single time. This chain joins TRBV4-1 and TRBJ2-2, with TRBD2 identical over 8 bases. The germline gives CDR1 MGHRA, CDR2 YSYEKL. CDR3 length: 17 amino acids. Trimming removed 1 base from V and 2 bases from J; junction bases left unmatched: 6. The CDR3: CASSQALAGLNTGELFF. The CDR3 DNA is TGCGCCAGCAGCCAAGCTCTAGCGGGTCTCAACACCGGGGAGCTGTTTTTT.

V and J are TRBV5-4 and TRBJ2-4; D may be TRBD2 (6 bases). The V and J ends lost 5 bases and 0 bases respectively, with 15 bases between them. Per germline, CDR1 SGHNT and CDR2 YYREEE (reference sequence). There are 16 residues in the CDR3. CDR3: CASRNGGALAKNIQYF. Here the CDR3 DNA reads TGTGCCAGCAGGAATGGAGGGGCTCTAGCCAAAAACATTCAGTACTTC.

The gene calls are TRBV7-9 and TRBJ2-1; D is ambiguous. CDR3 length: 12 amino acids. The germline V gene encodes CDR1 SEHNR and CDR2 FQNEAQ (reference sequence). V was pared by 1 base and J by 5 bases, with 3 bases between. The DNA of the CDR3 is TGTGCCAGCAGCTTAGGAGACAATGAGCAGTTCTTC. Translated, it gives CASSLGDNEQFF.

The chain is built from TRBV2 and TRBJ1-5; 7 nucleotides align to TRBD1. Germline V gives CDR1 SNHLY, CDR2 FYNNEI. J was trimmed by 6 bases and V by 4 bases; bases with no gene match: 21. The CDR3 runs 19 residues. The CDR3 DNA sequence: TGTGCCAGCAGTGTCAACCTTGGACAGGCCACCGCGGGGCTTCAGCCCCAGCATTTT. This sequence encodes CASSVNLGQATAGLQPQHF.

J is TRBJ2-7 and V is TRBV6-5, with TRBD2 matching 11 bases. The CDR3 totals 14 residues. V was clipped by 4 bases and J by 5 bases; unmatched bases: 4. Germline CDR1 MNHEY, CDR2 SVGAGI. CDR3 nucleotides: TGTGCCAGCAGTTTAACTAGCGGGAGCCACGAGCAGTACTTC. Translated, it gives CASSLTSGSHEQYF.

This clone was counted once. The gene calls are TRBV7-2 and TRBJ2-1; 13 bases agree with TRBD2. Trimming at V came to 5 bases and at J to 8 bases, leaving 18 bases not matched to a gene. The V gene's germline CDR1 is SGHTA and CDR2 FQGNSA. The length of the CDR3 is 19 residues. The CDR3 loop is CASSGWTSGRNPTAYEQFF. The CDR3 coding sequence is TGTGCCAGCAGCGGATGGACTAGCGGGAGAAATCCCACGGCGTATGAGCAGTTCTTC.

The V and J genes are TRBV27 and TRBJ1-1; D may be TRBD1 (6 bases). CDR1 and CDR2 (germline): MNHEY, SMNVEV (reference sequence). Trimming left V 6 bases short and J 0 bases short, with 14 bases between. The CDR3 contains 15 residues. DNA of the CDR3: TGTGCCAGCAGCTCCCTGGACAGCTTGAACACTGAAGCTTTCTTT. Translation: CASSSLDSLNTEAFF.

CDR3 in amino acids: CASSEGAGGSGANVLTF. The CDR3 nucleotides read TGTGCCAGCAGTGAGGGGGCCGGTGGCTCTGGGGCCAACGTCCTGACTTTC. The chain has TRBV6-4 and TRBJ2-6, with D possibly matching TRBD1 (6 bases). Trimming pared 3 bases from V and 0 bases from J, leaving 12 bases between. This CDR3 is built from 17 residues. CDR1 and CDR2 (germline): MRHNA, SNTAGT.

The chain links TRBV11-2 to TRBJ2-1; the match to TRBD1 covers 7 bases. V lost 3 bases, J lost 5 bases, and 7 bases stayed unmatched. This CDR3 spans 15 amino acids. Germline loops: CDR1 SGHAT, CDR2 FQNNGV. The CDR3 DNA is TGTGCCAGCAGCTTTGGACAGGCGAGTGACAATGAGCAGTTCTTC. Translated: CASSFGQASDNEQFF.

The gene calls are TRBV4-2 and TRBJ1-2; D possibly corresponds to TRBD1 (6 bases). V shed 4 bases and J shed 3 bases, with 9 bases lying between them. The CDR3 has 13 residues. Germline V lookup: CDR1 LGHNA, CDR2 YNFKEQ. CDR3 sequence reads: CASSRYRDYGYTF. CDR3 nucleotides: TGTGCCAGCAGCCGTTACAGGGACTATGGCTACACCTTC.

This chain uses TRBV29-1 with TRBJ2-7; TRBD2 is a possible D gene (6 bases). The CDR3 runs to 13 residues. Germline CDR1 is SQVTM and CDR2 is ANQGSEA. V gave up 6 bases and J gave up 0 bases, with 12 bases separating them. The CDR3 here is CSVATSFSYEQYF. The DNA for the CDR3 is TGCAGCGTCGCTACTAGCTTCTCCTACGAGCAGTACTTC.

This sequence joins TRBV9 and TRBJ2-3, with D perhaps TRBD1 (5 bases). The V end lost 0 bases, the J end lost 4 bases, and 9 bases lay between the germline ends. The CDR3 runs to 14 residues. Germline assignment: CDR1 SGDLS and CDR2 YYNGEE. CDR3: CASSVVVQADTQYF. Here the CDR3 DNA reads TGTGCCAGCAGCGTAGTAGTACAGGCAGATACGCAGTATTTT.